These 4 T cell receptor beta chains were all obtained from the same sample, sequenced in a study of T cells in Graves' hyperthyroidism and ophthalmopathy. Amplification yielded TCR beta CDR3 regions, with RNA transcripts as the source. Researchers ran a first-round RT-PCR on the TCR CDR3 using the HTBI primer set. TCRdb redid the calling of the multiplex PCR reads with MiXCR, one entry per CDR3 protein. The sample has about 400,000 distinct CDR3 sequences; 15% to 18% are singletons. The material sequenced was blood. Receptors originate from a woman aged 18-30 years with Graves' hyperthyroidism that later progressed to Graves' ophthalmopathy.

This clonotype was observed at least ten times. The V gene is TRBV27, the J gene TRBJ1-1, with TRBD1 matching over 10 bases. CDR3 size: 15 residues. V gave up 5 bases and J gave up 0 bases; unmatched junction bases: 3. CDR1 is MNHEY and CDR2 is SMNVEV in the germline V gene (reference sequence). The CDR3 is CASSPGQGVNTEAFF. CDR3 bases: TGTGCCAGCAGTCCTGGACAGGGGGTGAACACTGAAGCTTTCTTT.

The CDR3 nucleotides are TGCGCCAGCAGCCAACCCCGGGACCCCTACGAGCAGTACTTC. It codes for CASSQPRDPYEQYF. The rearrangement joins TRBV4-3 to TRBJ2-7; D is tentatively TRBD1 or TRBD2 (5 bases each). The germline CDR1 and CDR2 sequences are LGHNA and YSLEER. Trimming removed 2 bases at V and 2 bases at J, with 10 bases between. The CDR3 consists of 14 residues.

This clonotype has only a few counts. This chain connects TRBV28 to TRBJ2-7; a weak D match, TRBD1 (5 bases). The V end was cut by 0 bases, the J end by 4 bases, with 22 bases between. From germline, CDR1 is MDHEN and CDR2 SYDVKM. CDR3 length equals 18 residues. The CDR3 sequence is CASSLWSERGQDNYEQYF. The CDR3 DNA is TGTGCCAGCAGTTTATGGAGTGAACGTGGGCAGGACAATTACGAGCAGTACTTC.

This clonotype has a count of ten or more. V gene TRBV28 combines with J gene TRBJ2-5; D gene unclear. The CDR3 covers 13 residues. Trimming took 2 bases from V and 5 from J, leaving 9 bases between them. Germline assignment: CDR1 MDHEN and CDR2 SYDVKM. In nucleotides, the CDR3 is TGTGCCAGCAGTTTAAGGGCGAGGGAGACCCAGTACTTC. Protein sequence: CASSLRARETQYF.